This record concerns one TCR beta chain sequence. No antigen is known for it. This record belongs to a study of cytomegalovirus exposure and HLA in healthy donors. Study results and limitations: A later analysis showed TCR association rates differing by HLA locus, peaking at DRB1 and lowest at HLA-C.

Germline V gene lookup returns CDR1 SGHNT and CDR2 YYREEE (reference sequence). V lost 4 bases and J 0 bases, leaving 14 bases between the germline ends. The CDR3 runs to 16 residues. PCR involved 60 Vbeta and 13 Jbeta primers. The data were produced by immunoSEQ multiplex PCR, yet TCRdb's version contains in-frame clones alone and is incomplete. This table holds 95,000 to 150,000 clones, approximately 65% found once. V gene TRBV5-4 combines with J gene TRBJ2-1; possibly TRBD1 for D (8 bases). The receptor's source is a man between 18 and 35 years old in good health and CMV-seronegative. Sequencing input: PBMCs. The CDR3: CASSPGGGSSYNEQFF. For the CDR3, the DNA is TGTGCCAGCAGCCCAGGGGGCGGGAGCTCCTACAATGAGCAGTTCTTC.